This TCR beta chain is drawn from a study of cytomegalovirus exposure and HLA in healthy donors. Study-wide results and limits: The finding came from a later analysis; first-cohort TCR clusters tended to co-occur in the 130 or so validation repertoires. Reports credit the classifier with highly specific, highly sensitive diagnosis of cytomegalovirus status.

Germline-derived CDR1 and CDR2 are PRHDT and FYEKMQ (reference sequence). V was trimmed by 10 bases and J by 4 bases, leaving 13 bases between them. The CDR3 has 12 amino acids. Some clones are missing from TCRdb's copy, which holds only in-frame ones; the method was immunoSEQ multiplex PCR. The profile shows 60,000 or so clones, just over 90% of them singletons. On this clone: Its antigen is unidentified.

The origin of this receptor is a woman younger than 30 in good health and CMV-seronegative. The sequencing sample was made of PBMCs. The gene calls are TRBV13 and TRBJ1-1; D is ambiguous. The CDR3 nucleotides are TGTGCCACCCATAGGGAGGCCACTGAAGCTTTCTTT. As protein: CATHREATEAFF. The full variable domain, in which reference TRBV13 and TRBJ1-1 provide the parts outside the CDR3, is AAGVIQSPRHLIKEKRETATLKCYPIPRHDTVYWYQQGPGQDPQFLISFYEKMQSDKGSIPDRFSAQQFSDYHSELNMSSLELGDSALYFCATHREATEAFFGQGTRLTVV.